This TCR beta chain was recorded in a study of blood T cell repertoires in COVID-19 (dated by TCRdb to the early 2020s). With respect to the entire study: Samples covering the acute and convalescent phases of COVID-19 were provided by collaborators in the United States, Italy and Spain. The material from the prospective study consisted of cDNA or gDNA derived from T cells, B-cell-depleted T cells, or PBMCs. Deeply sampled blood TCRbeta repertoires from subjects exposed to, actively infected with, or recovered from COVID-19 were included in the dataset. The repertoires were made available in a free public database intended to serve as a resource for research on the immune response to SARS-CoV-2. Samples came from the ongoing ImmuneRACE study (first 160 participants) plus 1,254 subjects from 6 global collaborators. A de-identified subject ID, COVID-19 status, age in years and sex were almost always included in the sample metadata. Where available, HLA class I and class II types were taken from metadata supplied by the sample provider and were not determined by assay-based typing.

Notes on this clone: The target of this receptor is not known. No clone much larger than this one lies a single base away; base qualities are absent.

TCRbeta CDR3 regions were amplified from genomic DNA using the immunoSEQ Assay, a bias-controlled multiplex PCR. The published analysis was carried out like this. The number of nucleated cells in each sample was estimated from the amplification of reference gene primers within the assay. To quantify the absolute abundance of each unique TCRbeta CDR3 rearrangement, sequence reads were collapsed and filtered. Productive Simpson clonality was computed per sample as the square root of Simpson's diversity index over productive rearrangements. The table comes from immuneACCESS by way of TCRdb, which keeps in-frame sequences with V and J called. Part of the clones is missing from these tables; in studies checked, under half for an unresolved V gene and the rest for unknown reasons. The DNA was the basis for D and trimming; V, J and clone size are from that table. The sample includes 130,000 or so clones, with around 83% observed a single time. The ten largest clones represent over 15% of the sample.

The CDR3 goes from the cysteine to the phenylalanine over 13 residues. The read is trimmed to its CDR3 DNA, 39 bases read in frame from base 1. The germline V gene provides CDR1 SGHAT and CDR2 FQNNGV. V is cut by 4 bases and J by 4 bases, and the space between the germline ends is 10 bases. Enrolling through a virtual design, the prospective study's participants ranged in age from about 18 to 89 years and lived across 24 United States geographic areas. Cohort assignment in the prospective study relied on participant-reported clinical history from a screening survey and a study questionnaire. For ImmuneRACE Cohort 3, a participant was defined as recovered based on two consecutive negative NP/OP PCR tests, clearance by a healthcare professional, or resolution of symptoms. Mobile phlebotomists in the prospective study collected whole blood, serum and a nasopharyngeal or oropharyngeal swab from every participant. Over a roughly two-month period, participants in the prospective study had the option of providing additional blood draws and questionnaires. Before DNA extraction, prospective study blood samples were shipped either frozen or at room temperature.

The paper as a whole reports these results and caveats: The amount of clinical and demographic metadata varied by source and participant and was provided uncurated.

The source is a man younger than 45 who had recovered from COVID-19. Here the chain combines TRBV11-2 and TRBJ2-5; the D segment could be TRBD1, given 5 matching bases. Sequenced input: PBMCs or T cells enriched from blood (not recorded which). The DNA is as follows: TGTGCCAGCAGCTCCTCGACAGCAGAGACCCAGTACTTC. Translated, it gives CASSSSTAETQYF.